This T cell receptor (beta chain) is from a study of glioma-infiltrating T cells. Overall study results and limits: Only very few CDR3 sequences appeared in both tissue and blood. Tissue-blood divergence was below expectation in non-neoplastic patients, above in gliomas.

As concerns this clonotype: Its specificity is not known. It may be a read error: a sequence one base away is much more abundant.

Germline lookup yields CDR1 MNHEY and CDR2 SVGEGT. The length of the CDR3 is 16 residues. Using RNA template, CDR3s of TCR alpha and beta were amplified with iRepertoire arm-PCR. For one-step reverse transcription and amplification, 100-400 ng of tissue mRNA or PBMC total RNA was used. TCRdb reprocessed the multiplex PCR reads with MiXCR, giving one entry per CDR3 protein. The table shows approximately 110,000 distinct CDR3 sequences, with approximately 25% occurring only once. The sequencing input was glioma tissue, nonneoplastic brain tissue, or PBMCs (not recorded which). The V gene is TRBV6-2 or TRBV6-3, the J gene TRBJ1-3; D gene uncertain. The clonotype was recovered from a human donor with low-grade glioma or glioblastoma, undergoing nonglioma brain surgery, or in good health (not recorded which). As DNA, the CDR3 is TGTGCCAGCAGTTACATGGCAGCGAACTCTGGAGACACCATATATTTT. Its translation is CASSYMAANSGDTIYF.